Following are 15 T cell receptor beta chains from one sample sequenced in a study of T cells in Graves' hyperthyroidism and ophthalmopathy. Regions amplified from RNA transcripts were the TCR beta CDR3 regions. Carried out on the TCR CDR3, a first-round RT-PCR used the HTBI primer set. TCRdb processed the multiplex PCR reads anew with MiXCR; each CDR3 protein has one entry. The sample records hundreds of thousands of distinct CDR3 sequences, roughly 45% being singletons. The sample taken for sequencing was peripheral blood or thyroid tissue (not recorded which). All receptors derive from an adult man with Graves' disease, either hyperthyroidism or ophthalmopathy (not recorded which).

The CDR3: CAIRTGDGQPQHF. For the CDR3, the DNA is TGTGCCATCAGAACAGGGGATGGTCAGCCCCAGCATTTT. This chain connects TRBV10-3 to TRBJ1-5; 7 bases are a match to TRBD1. There are 13 residues in the CDR3. With 6 bases clipped from V and 6 bases from J, the junction kept 5 bases outside the gene matches. The germline V gene encodes CDR1 ENHRY and CDR2 SYGVKD.

This clonotype was counted many times. The chain combines TRBV7-9 with TRBJ1-6; D may be TRBD1 (6 bases). V lost 6 bases, J lost 7 bases, and 16 bases lay in between. The CDR3 is made up of 15 amino acids. The germline gives CDR1 SEHNR, CDR2 FQNEAQ (reference sequence). The DNA for the CDR3 is TGTGCCAGCAGTCAAACCGGGACACCAAATTCACCCCTCCACTTT. This translates into CASSQTGTPNSPLHF.

The chain has TRBV25-1 and TRBJ2-7; tentatively, D is TRBD1 (5 bases). The CDR3 contains 14 residues. The ends were cut back, 2 bases at V and 4 bases at J, with 12 bases in the middle. CDR1 and CDR2 from the germline V gene are MGHDK and SYGVNS. Here the CDR3 reads CASSENLGQYEQYF. For the CDR3, the DNA is TGTGCCAGCAGTGAAAATCTGGGGCAGTACGAGCAGTACTTC.

The chain links TRBV20-1 to TRBJ2-5, with 8 bases lining up with TRBD2. The CDR3 runs to 13 residues. CDR1 is DFQATT, CDR2 SNEGSKA, per germline (reference sequence). V was clipped by 4 bases and J by 2 bases; unmatched bases: 3. The CDR3, as DNA: TGCAGTGCTAATCCGGGAGGGCAAGAGACCCAGTACTTC. Protein sequence: CSANPGGQETQYF.

A note on this clonotype: A much larger clone differs by one base, so this may be a read error. The V and J genes are TRBV29-1 and TRBJ1-3; no clear D. The CDR3 loop spans 12 amino acids. The germline V gene encodes CDR1 SQVTM and CDR2 ANQGSEA. This CDR3 reads CSVVYSGNTTYF. CDR3 nucleotide sequence: TGCAGCGTTGTATACTCTGGAAACACCACATATTTT.

This clonotype showed up just a few times. V gene TRBV2 combines with J gene TRBJ1-2; TRBD1 matches at 12 bases. The V segment lost 7 bases and the J segment 7 bases; nucleotides outside the gene matches: 10. CDR1 is SNHLY and CDR2 is FYNNEI in the germline V gene. This CDR3 is 15 amino acids long. The CDR3 DNA reads as TGTGCCAGCACTCGTCCGGGACAGGGGGCCTTTGGCTACACCTTC. This sequence encodes CASTRPGQGAFGYTF.

This clonotype occurred many times. The CDR3 nucleotides are TGTGCCAGCAGTAGGTCAGCGTGGGGCTACACCTTC. This gives the protein CASSRSAWGYTF. The V call is TRBV2, the J call TRBJ1-2; D is unclear. In germline, CDR1 is SNHLY, CDR2 FYNNEI. CDR3 length equals 12 residues. V shed 5 bases and J shed 8 bases, with 12 bases lying between them. Variable domain in full (rest from reference TRBV2 and TRBJ1-2): EPEVTQTPSHQVTQMGQEVILRCVPISNHLYFYWYRQILGQKVEFLVSFYNNEISEKSEIFDDQFSVERPDGSNFTLKIRSTKLEDSAMYFCASSRSAWGYTFGSGTRLTVV.

The chain uses TRBV7-9 and TRBJ1-3; D is undetermined. The CDR3 length is 14 residues. Germline CDR1 and CDR2: SEHNR and FQNEAQ (reference sequence). V lost 4 bases and J 4 bases, leaving 11 bases between the germline ends. The CDR3 loop reads CASSSPLSGNTIYF. Here the CDR3 DNA reads TGTGCCAGCAGCTCCCCCCTCTCCGGAAACACCATATATTTT.

This clonotype was counted a few times. J is TRBJ1-1 and V is TRBV2; D not certain. Trimming took off 10 bases at V and 2 bases at J, with 11 bases between the two ends. The CDR3 spans 12 residues. Germline V gene sequence: CDR1 SNHLY, CDR2 FYNNEI. The CDR3 sequence is CATSARNTEAFF. The CDR3 coding sequence is TGTGCCACCTCGGCGAGAAACACTGAAGCTTTCTTT.

The rearrangement links TRBV24-1 to TRBJ1-2; D remains unclear. Germline V gives CDR1 KGHDR, CDR2 SFDVKD. Trimming removed 6 bases at V and 5 bases at J, with 18 bases between. The CDR3 is 15 residues long. In DNA, the CDR3 is TGTGCCACCAGTTACTCGACGACCGGCGGATATGGCTACACCTTC. The encoded protein is CATSYSTTGGYGYTF.

This clonotype was seen repeatedly, ten times or more. The chain combines TRBV12-3 or TRBV12-4 with TRBJ1-1; D gene unclear. The CDR3 spans 13 residues. V was trimmed by 3 bases and J by 3 bases, leaving 8 bases between them. The CDR3, as DNA: TGTGCCAGCAGTTTGGGCCAGGACACTGAAGCTTTCTTT. It codes for CASSLGQDTEAFF.

Only a few counts were recorded for this clonotype. The V call is TRBV20-1, the J call TRBJ2-5; 7 nucleotides match TRBD1. The CDR3 is made up of 12 amino acids. Looked up from germline, CDR1 is DFQATT and CDR2 is SNEGSKA (reference sequence). The ends lost 2 bases at V and 5 bases at J; junction bases unmatched: 2. The CDR3 loop reads CSARPTGETQYF. CDR3 nucleotides: TGCAGTGCTAGACCGACAGGGGAGACCCAGTACTTC.

This clonotype was counted a few times. The rearrangement links TRBV7-2 to TRBJ2-6; no firm D call. Germline lookup yields CDR1 SGHTA and CDR2 FQGNSA. The CDR3 is 15 residues long. Trimming removed 5 bases from V and 0 bases from J, with 8 bases in between. CDR3 residues: CASSQRSSGANVLTF. CDR3 nucleotide sequence: TGTGCCAGCAGCCAGCGAAGCTCTGGGGCCAACGTCCTGACTTTC.

The chain recombines TRBV2 with TRBJ2-7; 7 nucleotides agree with TRBD2. CDR3 length: 16 amino acids. With V trimmed by 4 bases and J by 1 base, 10 bases remained unmatched. The germline V gene encodes CDR1 SNHLY and CDR2 FYNNEI. CDR3 residues: CASSALSSGKSYEQYF. The CDR3 DNA follows: TGTGCCAGCAGTGCCCTCTCAAGCGGGAAATCCTACGAGCAGTACTTC.

This clonotype was picked up one time. V usage is TRBV5-5 and J usage is TRBJ1-1; D not certain. The CDR3 runs to 14 residues. Germline V lookup: CDR1 SGHKS, CDR2 YYEKEE (reference sequence). V was trimmed by 5 bases and J by 4 bases, leaving 15 bases between them. CDR3 sequence reads: CASREGRLSTEAFF. The CDR3 region has the DNA TGTGCCAGCAGAGAGGGCAGACTGAGCACTGAAGCTTTCTTT.